This T cell receptor beta chain was observed in a study of identical twins. Via MiXCR, TCRdb re-called the 5' RACE reads, giving one row per CDR3 protein. There are about 690,000 distinct CDR3 sequences in the sample; approximately 22% occur only once, and about 4.3% lies in the top ten. The sample was also linked to a second study, of T cells expressing NK-cell markers.

This clonotype was sampled from a woman aged 18 to 35 in good health. The sample taken for sequencing was PBMCs.

The CDR3 protein is CSARDLGLGETQYF. The CDR3 DNA is TGCAGTGCTAGAGATCTGGGGCTGGGAGAGACCCAGTACTTC. The genes are TRBV20-1 and TRBJ2-5, with D perhaps TRBD1 (5 bases). This CDR3 has 14 residues. Trimming took off 0 bases at V and 4 bases at J, with 12 bases between the two ends. The germline V gene encodes CDR1 DFQATT and CDR2 SNEGSKA (reference sequence).